These 3 T cell receptor beta chains came from one sample sequenced in a study of Ad26.COV2.S vaccination and SARS-CoV-2 variants. Described treatment: roughly 18 received Ad26.COV2.S at low or high dose, single or two shots; 5 received placebo; per-sample allocation not given. Sample collection was performed on day 63 after the first vaccine or placebo injection. Profiling relied on immunoSEQ multiplex PCR, and the TCRdb table lists in-frame clones only, not all of them. The sample has hundreds of thousands of clones; roughly 84% are singletons. Source: peripheral blood, taken in a trial of Ad26.COV2.S vaccine versus placebo. The receptor source for this set is a person aged 18 to 59 who received the Ad26.COV2.S COVID-19 vaccine or a placebo.

The chain uses TRBV5-1 and TRBJ2-3; D is uncertain. CDR1 is SGHRS and CDR2 is YFSETQ in the germline V gene. V lost 4 bases, J lost 2 bases, and 11 bases lay in between. This CDR3 spans 14 amino acids. The CDR3 DNA reads as TGCGCCAGCAGCCCCTCCCAGCTCACAGATACGCAGTATTTT. This translates into CASSPSQLTDTQYF. Filled out from reference TRBV5-1 and TRBJ2-3, the complete variable domain reads KAGVTQTPRYLIKTRGQQVTLSCSPISGHRSVSWYQQTPGQGLQFLFEYFSETQRNKGNFPGRFSGRQFSNSRSEMNVSTLELGDSALYLCASSPSQLTDTQYFGPGTRLTVL.

The count of this clone is one. This chain connects TRBV5-1 to TRBJ1-2; tentative D call: TRBD1 (5 bases). V lost 0 bases to trimming and J lost 7 bases, with 10 bases between them. Germline-derived CDR1 and CDR2 are SGHRS and YFSETQ. This CDR3 has 13 amino acids. CDR3 sequence reads: CASSLAGPSGYTF. The CDR3 region has the DNA TGCGCCAGCAGCTTGGCAGGGCCGAGTGGCTACACCTTC.

The CDR3 region has the DNA TGTGCCAGCAGTTTCACAGGGCGCACTGAAGCTTTCTTT. Protein sequence: CASSFTGRTEAFF. The V gene is TRBV12-3 or TRBV12-4, the J gene TRBJ1-1, with D tentatively TRBD1 (6 bases). The CDR3 is made up of 13 amino acids. Trimming removed 3 bases from V and 4 bases from J, with 9 bases in between.